Below, 29 T cell receptor beta chains from the same sample are listed, as sequenced in a study of T-cell memory formation after mild COVID-19. TCRdb itself ran the 5' RACE reads through MiXCR, one entry per CDR3 protein. Of approximately 150,000 distinct CDR3 sequences in the sample, 10% to 15% were seen once. Input material: PBMCs or a T cell subset sorted from them (not recorded which). These receptors were collected from a young man who had mild COVID-19 (a few samples of this study predate the infection). Cell type and time point are not known.

This clonotype was seen a few times. The chain combines TRBV6-2 or TRBV6-3 with TRBJ2-5, with a tentative D call TRBD1 (8 bases). The V gene's germline CDR1 is MNHEY and CDR2 SVGEGT. Trimming took 7 bases from V and 4 from J, leaving 13 bases between them. This CDR3 has 13 residues. CDR3 loop: CASTYRGGETQYF. The CDR3 nucleotides are TGTGCCAGCACCTACAGGGGGGGAGAGACCCAGTACTTC.

A few counts support this clonotype. The chain carries TRBV7-2 and TRBJ2-2; D gene uncertain. Trimming left V 4 bases short and J 9 bases short, with 9 bases between. Germline V gene sequence: CDR1 SGHTA, CDR2 FQGNSA. This CDR3 contains 12 residues. CDR3: CASSSPRRELFF. The CDR3 DNA reads as TGTGCCAGCAGCTCCCCCCGGCGGGAGCTGTTTTTT.

This chain joins TRBV7-2 and TRBJ1-2, with a possible D match to TRBD1 (6 bases). The V gene's germline CDR1 is SGHTA and CDR2 FQGNSA. V was cut by 5 bases and J by 5 bases, with 18 bases left in between. The CDR3 is 15 amino acids. The chain's CDR3 is CASSPYAGESYGYTF. The CDR3 DNA follows: TGTGCCAGCAGCCCGTATGCAGGGGAATCGTATGGCTACACCTTC.

This clonotype was seen more than once but under ten times. The chain links TRBV7-9 to TRBJ2-3; D gene ambiguous. V gave up 0 bases and J gave up 6 bases, with 13 bases separating them. Germline CDR1 reads SEHNR; CDR2 reads FQNEAQ (reference sequence). The CDR3 is 15 residues long. The CDR3 region is CASSLAGPTPDTQYF. The CDR3, as DNA: TGTGCCAGCAGCTTAGCCGGACCCACCCCGGATACGCAGTATTTT.

The V and J genes are TRBV5-1 and TRBJ1-2; D gene unclear. V lost 4 bases and J 8 bases, leaving 15 bases between the germline ends. The CDR3 is 13 residues long. Germline V lookup: CDR1 SGHRS, CDR2 YFSETQ. The CDR3 loop is CASSPEGVRGYTF. CDR3 DNA: TGCGCCAGCAGCCCAGAGGGCGTTAGAGGCTACACCTTC.

This clonotype was detected only a few times. The chain combines TRBV5-1 with TRBJ2-1; 9 nucleotides align to TRBD2. Germline V lookup: CDR1 SGHRS, CDR2 YFSETQ. V lost 4 bases, J lost 6 bases, and 8 bases stayed unmatched. This CDR3 contains 15 residues. The chain's CDR3 is CASSPLGGGANEQFF. The CDR3 nucleotides read TGCGCCAGCAGCCCCTTGGGCGGGGGGGCCAATGAGCAGTTCTTC.

This clonotype was recorded a few times. The chain links TRBV29-1 to TRBJ1-1; no definite D call. The V gene's germline CDR1 is SQVTM and CDR2 ANQGSEA. This CDR3 region has 11 residues. The V gene lost 4 bases and the J gene lost 8 bases, with 11 bases spanning the gap. CDR3: CSVASSVEAFF. The CDR3 DNA reads as TGCAGCGTTGCATCCAGCGTAGAAGCTTTCTTT. Together with reference TRBV29-1 and TRBJ1-1, the CDR3 gives the full variable domain: SAVISQKPSRDICQRGTSLTIQCQVDSQVTMMFWYRQQPGQSLTLIATANQGSEATYESGFVIDKFPISRPNLTFSTLTVSNMSPEDSSIYLCSVASSVEAFFGQGTRLTVV.

The V gene is TRBV6-6, the J gene TRBJ2-2, with D possibly matching TRBD1 (7 bases). Trimming shortened V by 0 bases and J by 7 bases, and 18 bases separated the two germline ends. Germline assignment: CDR1 MNHNY and CDR2 SVGAGI (reference sequence). The CDR3 has 17 residues. The CDR3 is CASSYSGQWRGLGELFF. The DNA of the CDR3 is TGTGCCAGCAGTTACTCGGGACAGTGGAGGGGACTCGGGGAGCTGTTTTTT.

This clonotype has only a few counts. The V gene is TRBV7-9, the J gene TRBJ1-3; D not certain. This CDR3 is built from 15 residues. Trimming took 6 bases from V and 0 from J, leaving 12 bases between them. Per the germline V gene, CDR1 is SEHNR and CDR2 is FQNEAQ (reference sequence). CDR3 sequence reads: CASSYLRLSGNTIYF. CDR3 nucleotides: TGTGCCAGCAGTTATCTACGCCTCTCTGGAAACACCATATATTTT. The full variable domain, in which reference TRBV7-9 and TRBJ1-3 provide the parts outside the CDR3, is DTGVSQNPRHKITKRGQNVTFRCDPISEHNRLYWYRQTLGQGPEFLTYFQNEAQLEKSRLLSDRFSAERPKGSFSTLEIQRTEQGDSAMYLCASSYLRLSGNTIYFGEGSWLTVV.

At least ten counts were recorded for this clonotype. This chain joins TRBV13 and TRBJ2-5, with 7 bases that match TRBD1. The CDR3 has 13 amino acids. Germline V gene lookup returns CDR1 PRHDT and CDR2 FYEKMQ (reference sequence). Trimming removed 7 bases from V and 2 bases from J; junction bases left unmatched: 4. The CDR3 bases are TGTGCCAGCACGTACAGGGGTCAAGAGACCCAGTACTTC. Translation: CASTYRGQETQYF.

This clonotype came up a few times. In nucleotides, the CDR3 is TGCGCCAGCAGCTTACCAGGAGAAGAGACCCAGTACTTC. Its translation is CASSLPGEETQYF. The rearrangement links TRBV5-1 to TRBJ2-5; D unresolved. This CDR3 has 13 residues. V shed 2 bases and J shed 3 bases, with 8 bases lying between them. Germline V lookup: CDR1 SGHRS, CDR2 YFSETQ.

This clonotype was recorded many times. The chain combines TRBV6-2 or TRBV6-3 with TRBJ2-7; 8 bases agree with TRBD2. Per germline, CDR1 MNHEY and CDR2 SVGEGT. Trimming cost V 7 bases and J 3 bases; bases outside gene matches: 8. This CDR3 is 14 amino acids long. The CDR3 loop reads CASTHPGGDYEQYF. DNA for the CDR3: TGTGCCAGCACCCACCCCGGGGGGGACTACGAGCAGTACTTC.

The chain is built from TRBV5-8 and TRBJ1-5, with 7 bases matching TRBD1. CDR1 is SGHTS and CDR2 is YDEGEE in the germline V gene. Trimming cost V 5 bases and J 9 bases; bases outside gene matches: 11. This CDR3 has 14 residues. This CDR3 reads CASRFIGGTWPQHF. The CDR3 DNA is TGTGCCAGCAGATTTATAGGGGGCACCTGGCCCCAGCATTTT.

The chain employs TRBV11-3 and TRBJ1-2; D may be TRBD1 (6 bases). V lost 1 base and J 3 bases, leaving 15 bases between the germline ends. Germline values: CDR1 SGHNT, CDR2 YENEEA. The CDR3 sequence is 16 residues long. Here the CDR3 reads CASSLGGTQNHYGYTF. In DNA, the CDR3 is TGTGCCAGCAGCTTAGGCGGGACACAGAATCACTATGGCTACACCTTC.

This clonotype occurred a few times. The CDR3 loop is CATTGETQYF. The CDR3 DNA reads as TGTGCTACCACAGGAGAGACCCAGTACTTC. V is TRBV7-9 and J is TRBJ2-5, with TRBD1 as a possible D gene (5 bases). The CDR3 has 10 residues. CDR1 and CDR2 (germline): SEHNR, FQNEAQ (reference sequence).

This clonotype appeared many times. The chain is built from TRBV5-1 and TRBJ2-1; D not resolved. V was shortened by 2 bases and J by 2 bases, with 8 bases between the two germline ends. Germline CDR1 is SGHRS and CDR2 is YFSETQ. The CDR3 has 14 amino acids. CDR3 sequence reads: CASSFEGTYNEQFF. In DNA form, the CDR3 reads TGCGCCAGCAGCTTTGAAGGGACCTACAATGAGCAGTTCTTC.

This clonotype was seen only a few times. The V call is TRBV5-1, the J call TRBJ1-2, with unresolved D. Germline V gene lookup returns CDR1 SGHRS and CDR2 YFSETQ. CDR3 size: 13 residues. Trimming stripped 4 bases from V and 7 bases from J, with 14 bases between. This CDR3 is CASSLPTWGGYTF. The CDR3 DNA sequence: TGCGCCAGCAGCCTTCCCACATGGGGTGGCTACACCTTC.

CDR3 nucleotides: TGTGCCAGTGGACGGGGCGCAGGGAATTCACCCCTCCACTTT. Residues: CASGRGAGNSPLHF. The V and J genes are TRBV19 and TRBJ1-6; tentative D call: TRBD1 (5 bases). CDR3 size: 14 residues. The germline gives CDR1 LNHDA, CDR2 SQIVND (reference sequence). V lost 8 bases and J lost 7, with 15 bases in between.

The chain joins TRBV5-1 to TRBJ2-5; D may match TRBD1 or TRBD2 (5 bases each). The germline V gene encodes CDR1 SGHRS and CDR2 YFSETQ. This CDR3 region has 15 residues. V was clipped by 4 bases and J by 4 bases, with 17 bases between them. The CDR3 reads CASSPMGDNRETQYF. The CDR3 nucleotides read TGCGCCAGCAGCCCCATGGGGGATAACAGAGAGACCCAGTACTTC.

Many counts were recorded for this clonotype. This sequence joins TRBV5-1 and TRBJ2-3; perhaps D is TRBD1 or TRBD2 (5 bases each). Germline values: CDR1 SGHRS, CDR2 YFSETQ. The ends were cut back, 2 bases at V and 0 bases at J, with 13 bases in the middle. The CDR3 runs 16 residues. In nucleotides, the CDR3 is TGCGCCAGCAGCTTAGGAGGACAACGGAGCACAGATACGCAGTATTTT. This encodes CASSLGGQRSTDTQYF. Full variable domain (remainder filled in from reference TRBV5-1 and TRBJ2-3): KAGVTQTPRYLIKTRGQQVTLSCSPISGHRSVSWYQQTPGQGLQFLFEYFSETQRNKGNFPGRFSGRQFSNSRSEMNVSTLELGDSALYLCASSLGGQRSTDTQYFGPGTRLTVL.

This chain uses TRBV6-5 with TRBJ1-2; D not resolved. This CDR3 has 13 amino acids. CDR1 is MNHEY and CDR2 is SVGAGI in the germline V gene. V was shortened by 0 bases and J by 5 bases, with 7 bases between the two germline ends. CDR3 in amino acids: CASSYSDGYGYTF. The CDR3 nucleotides read TGTGCCAGCAGTTACTCGGACGGGTATGGCTACACCTTC.

The J gene is TRBJ1-2, the V gene TRBV27, with D hard to call. This CDR3 spans 14 amino acids. V lost 0 bases, J lost 1 base, and 6 bases lay in between. Per the germline V gene, CDR1 is MNHEY and CDR2 is SMNVEV (reference sequence). In nucleotides, the CDR3 is TGTGCCAGCAGTTTATCCGCCGGTAACTATGGCTACACCTTC. Protein product: CASSLSAGNYGYTF.

The chain couples TRBV18 to TRBJ2-3; weak D call: TRBD1 (6 bases). Between the trimmed V and J ends, which lost 3 bases and 9 bases, there was a span of 16 bases. This CDR3 has 14 amino acids. Germline CDR1 KGHSH, CDR2 LQKENI. The CDR3 loop reads CASSPDQRQETQYF. The DNA of the CDR3 is TGTGCCAGCTCACCTGACCAGCGACAGGAAACGCAGTATTTT.

This clonotype was seen only a few times. The chain links TRBV20-1 to TRBJ1-1; D is perhaps TRBD1 (5 bases). The V and J ends lost 0 bases and 5 bases respectively, with 16 bases between them. Per germline, CDR1 DFQATT and CDR2 SNEGSKA (reference sequence). The CDR3 covers 15 residues. The chain's CDR3 is CSARDRGGGWTEAFF. CDR3 in DNA: TGCAGTGCTAGAGATCGAGGCGGGGGTTGGACTGAAGCTTTCTTT.

This clonotype was picked up a small number of times. The rearrangement joins TRBV20-1 to TRBJ2-5; no clear D gene. The CDR3 has 12 residues. V was pared by 5 bases and J by 4 bases, with 11 bases between. Germline loops: CDR1 DFQATT, CDR2 SNEGSKA (reference sequence). CDR3 in amino acids: CSAASSGETQYF. The CDR3 bases are TGCAGTGCTGCCTCCTCGGGAGAGACCCAGTACTTC.

This clonotype has only a few counts. CDR3 residues: CAISDPRGPYNEQFF. The DNA for the CDR3 is TGTGCCATCAGTGACCCCAGGGGACCCTACAATGAGCAGTTCTTC. The gene calls are TRBV10-3 and TRBJ2-1, with D perhaps matching TRBD1 (6 bases). There are 15 residues in the CDR3. CDR1 ENHRY and CDR2 SYGVKD come from the germline V gene. The V end was cut by 3 bases, the J end by 2 bases, with 11 bases between.

The chain joins TRBV2 to TRBJ1-5; D may be TRBD1 (5 bases). The CDR3 totals 13 residues. V lost 7 bases and J lost 4, with 11 bases in between. Germline CDR1 reads SNHLY; CDR2 reads FYNNEI. CDR3 sequence: CASNIRGNQPQHF. The DNA for the CDR3 is TGTGCCAGCAACATAAGGGGAAATCAGCCCCAGCATTTT. Filled out from reference TRBV2 and TRBJ1-5, the complete variable domain reads EPEVTQTPSHQVTQMGQEVILRCVPISNHLYFYWYRQILGQKVEFLVSFYNNEISEKSEIFDDQFSVERPDGSNFTLKIRSTKLEDSAMYFCASNIRGNQPQHFGDGTRLSIL.

This clonotype has a count of ten or more. The chain uses TRBV6-6 and TRBJ1-3, with a tentative D call TRBD1 (6 bases). The CDR3 sequence is 14 residues long. CDR1 and CDR2 from the germline V gene are MNHNY and SVGAGI (reference sequence). The V end was cut by 6 bases, the J end by 0 bases, with 9 bases between. CDR3 nucleotides: TGTGCCAGCAGGGGGGACACCTCTGGAAACACCATATATTTT. It codes for CASRGDTSGNTIYF.

This clonotype was picked up a small number of times. The genes are TRBV20-1 and TRBJ2-5; 8 positions match TRBD2. Unmatched junction bases numbered 13, after V lost 6 bases and J lost 4 bases. This CDR3 has 15 residues. Germline V gene lookup returns CDR1 DFQATT and CDR2 SNEGSKA (reference sequence). The CDR3 region is CSASPGLVARETQYF. Here the CDR3 DNA reads TGCAGTGCGTCCCCGGGACTAGTGGCGCGAGAGACCCAGTACTTC.